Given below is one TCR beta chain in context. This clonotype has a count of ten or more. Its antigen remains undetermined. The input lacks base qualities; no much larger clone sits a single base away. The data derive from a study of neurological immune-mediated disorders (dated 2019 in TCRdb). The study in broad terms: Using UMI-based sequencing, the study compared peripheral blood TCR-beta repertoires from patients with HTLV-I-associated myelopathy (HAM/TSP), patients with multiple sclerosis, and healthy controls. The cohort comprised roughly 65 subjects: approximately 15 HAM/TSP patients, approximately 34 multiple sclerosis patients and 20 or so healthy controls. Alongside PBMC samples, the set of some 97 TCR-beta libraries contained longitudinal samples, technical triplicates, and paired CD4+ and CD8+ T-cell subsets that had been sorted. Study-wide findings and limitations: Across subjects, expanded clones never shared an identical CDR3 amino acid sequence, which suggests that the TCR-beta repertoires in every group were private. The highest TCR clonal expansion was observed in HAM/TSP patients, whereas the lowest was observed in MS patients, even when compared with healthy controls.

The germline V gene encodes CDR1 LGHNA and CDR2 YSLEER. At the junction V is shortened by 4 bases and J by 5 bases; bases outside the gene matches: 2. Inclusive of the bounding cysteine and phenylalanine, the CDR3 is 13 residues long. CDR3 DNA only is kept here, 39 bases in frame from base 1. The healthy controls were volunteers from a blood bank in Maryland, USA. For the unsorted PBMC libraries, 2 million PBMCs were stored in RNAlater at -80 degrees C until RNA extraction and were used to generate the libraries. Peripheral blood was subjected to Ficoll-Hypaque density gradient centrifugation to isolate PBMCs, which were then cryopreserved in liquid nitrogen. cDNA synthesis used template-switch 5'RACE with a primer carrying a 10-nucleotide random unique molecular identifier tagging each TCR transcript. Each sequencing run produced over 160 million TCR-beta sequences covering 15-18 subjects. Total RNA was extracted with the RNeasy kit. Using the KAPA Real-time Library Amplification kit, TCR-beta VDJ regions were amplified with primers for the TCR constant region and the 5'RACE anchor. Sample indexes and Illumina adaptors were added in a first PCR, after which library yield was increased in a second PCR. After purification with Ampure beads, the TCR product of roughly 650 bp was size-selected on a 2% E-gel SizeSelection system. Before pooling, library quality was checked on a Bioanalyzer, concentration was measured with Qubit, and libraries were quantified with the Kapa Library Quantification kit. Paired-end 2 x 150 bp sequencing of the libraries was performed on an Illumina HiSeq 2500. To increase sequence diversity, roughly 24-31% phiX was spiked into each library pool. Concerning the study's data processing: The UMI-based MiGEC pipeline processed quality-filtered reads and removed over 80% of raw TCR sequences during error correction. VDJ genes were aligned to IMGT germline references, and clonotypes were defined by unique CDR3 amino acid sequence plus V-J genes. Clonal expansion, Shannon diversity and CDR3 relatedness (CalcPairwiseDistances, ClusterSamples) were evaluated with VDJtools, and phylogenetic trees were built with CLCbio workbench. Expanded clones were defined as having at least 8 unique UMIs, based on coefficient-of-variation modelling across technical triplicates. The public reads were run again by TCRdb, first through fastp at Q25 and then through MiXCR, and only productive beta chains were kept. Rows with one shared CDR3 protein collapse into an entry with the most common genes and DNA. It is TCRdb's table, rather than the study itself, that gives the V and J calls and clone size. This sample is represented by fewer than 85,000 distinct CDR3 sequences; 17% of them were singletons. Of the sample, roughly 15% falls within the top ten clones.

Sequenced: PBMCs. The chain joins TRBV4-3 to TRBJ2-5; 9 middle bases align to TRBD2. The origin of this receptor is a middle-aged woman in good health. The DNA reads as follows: TGCGCCAGCAGCCCAGGACTAGCGGAGACCCAGTACTTC. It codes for CASSPGLAETQYF.